A single sample is the source of the 26 T cell receptor beta chains below, sequenced in a study of patients and donors after allogeneic stem cell transplantation. TCRdb itself ran the RT-PCR reads through MiXCR, one entry per CDR3 protein. In the table there are approximately 200,000 distinct CDR3 sequences, 35% to 50% of which are singletons. Sequencing was performed on blood, either unsorted or a sorted T cell fraction (not recorded which). The receptors were gathered from a human donor who was either an allogeneic HSCT recipient or a stem cell or donor lymphocyte infusion donor (not recorded which). It is not recorded whose cells these are; they may come from a transplant donor.

This clonotype occurred a few times. V usage is TRBV20-1 and J usage is TRBJ2-7; possibly TRBD2 for D (7 bases). The CDR3 is 15 amino acids. Trimming stripped 6 bases from V and 2 bases from J, with 20 bases between. CDR1 DFQATT and CDR2 SNEGSKA come from the germline V gene (reference sequence). The CDR3 loop is CSARDVGGRAYEQYF. The CDR3 bases are TGCAGTGCCCGAGATGTCGGGGGGCGGGCCTACGAGCAGTACTTC.

This clonotype has a handful of counts. This sequence joins TRBV9 and TRBJ1-1, with TRBD1 matching over 8 bases. The CDR3 extends over 16 amino acids. Germline CDR1 reads SGDLS; CDR2 reads YYNGEE. V shed 4 bases, J shed 5 bases, and the junction held 13 bases outside the gene matches. The CDR3 sequence: CASSPRTGWNKTEAFF. CDR3 DNA sequence: TGTGCCAGCAGCCCACGGACAGGGTGGAATAAAACTGAAGCTTTCTTT.

The chain combines TRBV28 with TRBJ2-3; D is undetermined. Germline V gene sequence: CDR1 MDHEN, CDR2 SYDVKM. There are 11 residues in the CDR3. V was cut by 4 bases and J by 6 bases, with 5 bases left in between. For the CDR3, the DNA is TGTGCCAGCAGTTACGCCGATACGCAGTATTTT. Translating it yields CASSYADTQYF.

V is TRBV5-1 and J is TRBJ2-1; 7 positions agree with TRBD2. V gave up 4 bases and J gave up 0 bases; unmatched junction bases: 16. CDR3 length: 19 residues. The germline gives CDR1 SGHRS, CDR2 YFSETQ. In nucleotides, the CDR3 is TGCGCCAGCAGCCAGACAAGCGGGAACTGGGAAAGCTCCTACAATGAGCAGTTCTTC. This encodes CASSQTSGNWESSYNEQFF.

The CDR3 nucleotides are TGTGCCAGCAGCGTGGGACAAGCTAACTATGGCTACACCTTC. Amino acids: CASSVGQANYGYTF. The chain couples TRBV3-1 to TRBJ1-2, with D possibly being TRBD1 (6 bases). CDR1 and CDR2 from the germline V gene are LGHDT and YNNKEL (reference sequence). This CDR3 comprises 14 residues. Trimming removed 5 bases at V and 0 bases at J, with 10 bases between.

The chain has TRBV19 and TRBJ2-3; D is uncertain. Trimming shortened V by 3 bases and J by 2 bases, and 3 bases separated the two germline ends. The CDR3 has 12 residues. Looked up from germline, CDR1 is LNHDA and CDR2 is SQIVND (reference sequence). The CDR3 loop reads CASSMVTDTQYF. In DNA, the CDR3 is TGTGCCAGTAGTATGGTCACAGATACGCAGTATTTT.

The chain has TRBV12-3 or TRBV12-4 and TRBJ1-5; D remains ambiguous. Trimming removed 3 bases at V and 6 bases at J, with 6 bases between. The length of the CDR3 is 12 residues. CDR3 nucleotides: TGTGCCAGCAGTTTTAACACTCAGCCCCAGCATTTT. Encoded protein: CASSFNTQPQHF.

This clonotype was seen a few times. The chain is built from TRBV11-2 and TRBJ2-1, with 7 positions matching TRBD2. Germline V CDR1 and CDR2: SGHAT, FQNNGV. V was pared by 2 bases and J by 9 bases, with 10 bases of the junction left unmatched. The CDR3 sequence is 15 residues long. The CDR3 nucleotides are TGTGCCAGCAGCTTAATTGCGCGGGAGAGAGGTGAGCAGTTCTTC. Protein sequence: CASSLIARERGEQFF.

The J gene is TRBJ2-6, the V gene TRBV9; TRBD1 might be the D (6 bases). Trimming left V 3 bases short and J 1 base short, with 8 bases between. This CDR3 has 15 residues. The germline CDR1 and CDR2 sequences are SGDLS and YYNGEE. In DNA form, the CDR3 reads TGTGCCAGCAGCGATGGGACATCTGGGGCCAACGTCCTGACTTTC. Amino acid sequence: CASSDGTSGANVLTF.

This clonotype was recorded a few times. The chain couples TRBV6-5 to TRBJ1-1; 7 bases are shared with TRBD1. Germline CDR1 MNHEY, CDR2 SVGAGI. Unmatched junction bases numbered 13, after V lost 2 bases and J lost 4 bases. The CDR3 is made up of 17 amino acids. In nucleotides, the CDR3 is TGTGCCAGCAGTTACGCAAAACGGACAGGAGACGGCACTGAAGCTTTCTTT. It is translated as CASSYAKRTGDGTEAFF.

The chain uses TRBV6-4 and TRBJ1-6, with D unresolved. The V end lost 4 bases, the J end lost 6 bases, and 13 bases lay between the germline ends. CDR3 size: 15 residues. In germline, CDR1 is MRHNA, CDR2 SNTAGT. The CDR3 sequence is CASSVPRVANSPLHF. CDR3 nucleotides: TGTGCCAGCAGTGTCCCCCGGGTCGCTAATTCACCCCTCCACTTT.

This clonotype appeared a few times. This chain uses TRBV9 with TRBJ1-1; TRBD1 agrees at 7 bases. CDR3 length equals 15 residues. J gave up 5 bases and V 4 bases, and 11 bases lay outside the gene matches. Germline loops: CDR1 SGDLS, CDR2 YYNGEE. The CDR3 spells CASSPGQASSTEAFF. Here the CDR3 DNA reads TGTGCCAGCAGCCCTGGACAGGCGTCGAGTACTGAAGCTTTCTTT.

This clonotype was picked up a small number of times. The rearrangement links TRBV6-5 to TRBJ1-3; D gene uncertain. CDR1 is MNHEY, CDR2 SVGAGI, per germline. This CDR3 region has 17 residues. The V end lost 0 bases, the J end lost 0 bases, and 12 bases lay between the germline ends. CDR3 region: CASSYSKRPYSGNTIYF. In DNA, the CDR3 is TGTGCCAGCAGTTACTCGAAGAGGCCCTACTCTGGAAACACCATATATTTT.

This chain connects TRBV7-4 to TRBJ1-5; 11 nucleotides agree with TRBD1. V lost 6 bases, J lost 7 bases, and 8 bases stayed unmatched. The length of the CDR3 is 15 residues. The germline V gene encodes CDR1 SGHVT and CDR2 SQSDAQ. CDR3 residues: CASRSDRGQKQPQHF. CDR3 sequence (DNA): TGTGCCAGCAGATCGGACAGGGGGCAGAAGCAGCCCCAGCATTTT.

This clonotype has just a few counts. V usage is TRBV6-5 and J usage is TRBJ2-1; D unclear. V lost 2 bases and J lost 5, with 7 bases in between. Germline V gives CDR1 MNHEY, CDR2 SVGAGI. This CDR3 contains 13 residues. The chain's CDR3 is CASSYDDNNEQFF. CDR3 DNA sequence: TGTGCCAGCAGTTACGACGATAACAATGAGCAGTTCTTC.

In nucleotides, the CDR3 is TGTGCCAGCAGCCAAGCTTCGGTGAACACTGAAGCTTTCTTT. It codes for CASSQASVNTEAFF. The V gene is TRBV4-2, the J gene TRBJ1-1; D gene unclear. The length of the CDR3 is 14 residues. The germline gives CDR1 LGHNA, CDR2 YNFKEQ. Trimming left V 1 base short and J 0 bases short, with 6 bases between.

Only a few counts were recorded for this clonotype. V and J are TRBV7-6 and TRBJ1-4; tentatively, D is TRBD1 (5 bases). Germline V CDR1 and CDR2: SGHVS, FNYEAQ. The CDR3 loop spans 17 amino acids. V gave up 5 bases and J gave up 4 bases, with 20 bases separating them. Here the CDR3 reads CASSPRAGLADNEKLFF. CDR3 DNA: TGTGCCAGCAGCCCGAGGGCGGGACTAGCGGATAATGAAAAACTGTTTTTT.

This clonotype was observed a handful of times. The rearrangement joins TRBV29-1 to TRBJ1-1, with 9 nucleotides matching TRBD1. CDR1 and CDR2 (germline): SQVTM, ANQGSEA. The length of the CDR3 is 14 residues. V was clipped by 4 bases and J by 5 bases; unmatched bases: 8. The CDR3 DNA reads as TGCAGCGTTGTAACAGACAGGGGGTGGACTGAAGCTTTCTTT. Its protein product is CSVVTDRGWTEAFF.

The chain links TRBV7-9 to TRBJ1-2; no reliable D call. Per germline, CDR1 SEHNR and CDR2 FQNEAQ (reference sequence). The V gene lost 3 bases and the J gene lost 0 bases, with 14 bases spanning the gap. This CDR3 contains 16 residues. The CDR3 is CASSLLGGSPNYGYTF. The DNA of the CDR3 is TGTGCCAGCAGCTTGTTGGGAGGGAGTCCTAACTATGGCTACACCTTC.

V is TRBV12-3 or TRBV12-4 and J is TRBJ1-5, with 10 positions matching TRBD1. V lost 6 bases to trimming and J lost 2 bases; unmatched junction nucleotides: 7. CDR3 size: 16 residues. CDR3 loop: CASRTGTGEGNQPQHF. CDR3 sequence (DNA): TGTGCCAGCAGGACAGGGACAGGGGAAGGCAATCAGCCCCAGCATTTT.

This clonotype was seen a handful of times. This chain links TRBV13 with TRBJ1-2; a weak D match, TRBD1 (5 bases). CDR1 is PRHDT and CDR2 is FYEKMQ in the germline V gene (reference sequence). Trimming took off 5 bases at V and 3 bases at J, with 13 bases between the two ends. The CDR3 extends over 14 amino acids. The CDR3 nucleotides read TGTGCCAGCAGCACCGCAGGGCCATACTATGGCTACACCTTC. Its translation: CASSTAGPYYGYTF.

This chain connects TRBV30 to TRBJ1-1; no firm D call. This CDR3 has 10 amino acids. V was cut by 3 bases and J by 5 bases, with 4 bases left in between. CDR1 GTSNPN and CDR2 SVGIG come from the germline V gene (reference sequence). This chain's CDR3 is CAWRRTEAFF. The CDR3, as DNA: TGTGCCTGGAGGAGAACTGAAGCTTTCTTT. The full variable domain, in which reference TRBV30 and TRBJ1-1 provide the parts outside the CDR3, is SQTIHQWPATLVQPVGSPLSLECTVEGTSNPNLYWYRQAAGRGLQLLFYSVGIGQISSEVPQNLSASRPQDRQFILSSKKLLLSDSGFYLCAWRRTEAFFGQGTRLTVV.

This clonotype was seen a few times. The V call is TRBV12-3 or TRBV12-4, the J call TRBJ1-1; 9 bases agree with TRBD1. This CDR3 region has 14 residues. After removal of 5 bases from V and 9 bases from J, the junction contained 10 bases not matched to a gene. CDR3 nucleotide sequence: TGTGCCAGCAGTCCGGGACAGGGACTTGATAAAGCTTTCTTT. Amino acid sequence: CASSPGQGLDKAFF.

This clonotype was counted between two and nine times. The chain combines TRBV28 with TRBJ2-3; 11 bases line up with TRBD2. Germline CDR1 reads MDHEN; CDR2 reads SYDVKM. V lost 3 bases, J lost 0 bases, and 11 bases stayed unmatched. CDR3 size: 19 residues. In DNA form, the CDR3 reads TGTGCCAGCAGTTTCCGGCTAGCGGGAGGATTAACTAGCACAGATACGCAGTATTTT. Residues: CASSFRLAGGLTSTDTQYF.

The chain links TRBV5-1 to TRBJ2-5; 7 bases map to TRBD1. CDR3 length equals 15 residues. Looked up from germline, CDR1 is SGHRS and CDR2 is YFSETQ. V was clipped by 3 bases and J by 5 bases; unmatched bases: 10. The CDR3 sequence: CASSSYPLQGETQYF. The CDR3 DNA reads as TGCGCCAGCAGCTCGTACCCTCTACAGGGGGAGACCCAGTACTTC. Looking up the rest from reference TRBV5-1 and TRBJ2-5 gives the full variable domain: KAGVTQTPRYLIKTRGQQVTLSCSPISGHRSVSWYQQTPGQGLQFLFEYFSETQRNKGNFPGRFSGRQFSNSRSEMNVSTLELGDSALYLCASSSYPLQGETQYFGPGTRLLVL.

This clonotype has a handful of counts. The chain couples TRBV6-2 or TRBV6-3 to TRBJ2-5, with D hard to call. The CDR3 is made up of 14 amino acids. CDR1 MNHEY and CDR2 SVGEGT come from the germline V gene. Trimming took off 1 base at V and 0 bases at J, with 6 bases between the two ends. CDR3 protein: CASSYYPNQETQYF. CDR3 sequence (DNA): TGTGCCAGCAGTTACTACCCAAACCAAGAGACCCAGTACTTC.